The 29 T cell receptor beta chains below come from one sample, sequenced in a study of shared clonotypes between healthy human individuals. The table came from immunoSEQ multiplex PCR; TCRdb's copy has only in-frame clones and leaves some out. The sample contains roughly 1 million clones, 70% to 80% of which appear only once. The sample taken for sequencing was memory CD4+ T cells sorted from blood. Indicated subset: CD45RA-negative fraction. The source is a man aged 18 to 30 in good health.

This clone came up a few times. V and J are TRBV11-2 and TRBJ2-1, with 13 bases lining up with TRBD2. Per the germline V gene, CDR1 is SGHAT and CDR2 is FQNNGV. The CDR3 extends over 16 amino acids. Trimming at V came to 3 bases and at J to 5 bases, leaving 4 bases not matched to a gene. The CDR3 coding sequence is TGTGCCAGCAGCTTCTCCGGACTAGCGGGAGACAATGAGCAGTTCTTC. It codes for CASSFSGLAGDNEQFF.

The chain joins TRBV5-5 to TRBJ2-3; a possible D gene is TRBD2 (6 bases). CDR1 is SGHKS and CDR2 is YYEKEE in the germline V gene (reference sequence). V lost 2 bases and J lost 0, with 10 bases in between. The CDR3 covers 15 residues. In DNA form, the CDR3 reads TGTGCCAGCAGCTTTCGGGAGTGGAGCACAGATACGCAGTATTTT. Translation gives CASSFREWSTDTQYF.

The CDR3 bases are TGTGCCAGCAGTCCGAGGGGCTGGGGTGGTGGCTACACCTTC. It is translated as CASSPRGWGGGYTF. This chain joins TRBV27 and TRBJ1-2; weak D call: TRBD1 (5 bases). Germline CDR1 reads MNHEY; CDR2 reads SMNVEV (reference sequence). V lost 5 bases and J 7 bases, leaving 17 bases between the germline ends. The length of the CDR3 is 14 residues.

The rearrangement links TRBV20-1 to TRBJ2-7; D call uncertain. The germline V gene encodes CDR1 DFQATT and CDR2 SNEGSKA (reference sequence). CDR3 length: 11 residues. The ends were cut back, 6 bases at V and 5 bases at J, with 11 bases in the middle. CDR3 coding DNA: TGCAGTGCCAGTCTCCAGGACGAGCAGTACTTC. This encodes CSASLQDEQYF.

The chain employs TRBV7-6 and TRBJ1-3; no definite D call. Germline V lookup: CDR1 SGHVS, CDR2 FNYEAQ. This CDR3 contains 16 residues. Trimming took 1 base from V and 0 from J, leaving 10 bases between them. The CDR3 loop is CASSLGVLSSGNTIYF. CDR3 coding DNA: TGTGCCAGCAGCTTAGGTGTTCTCAGCTCTGGAAACACCATATATTTT.

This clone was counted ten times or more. The CDR3 DNA reads TGTGCCAGCAGTTTATCGGGGGGAATTGGCTACACCTTC. Encoded protein: CASSLSGGIGYTF. The chain combines TRBV27 with TRBJ1-2; the D gene is possibly TRBD1 (5 bases). The V end was cut by 0 bases, the J end by 7 bases, with 9 bases between. The length of the CDR3 is 13 residues. Germline CDR1 and CDR2: MNHEY and SMNVEV (reference sequence).

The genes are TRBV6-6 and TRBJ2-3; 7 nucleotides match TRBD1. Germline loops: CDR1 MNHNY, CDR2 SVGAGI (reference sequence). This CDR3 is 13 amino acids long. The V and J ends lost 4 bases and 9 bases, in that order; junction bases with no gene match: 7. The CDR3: CASSSTGTATQYF. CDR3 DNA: TGTGCCAGCAGTTCCACCGGGACAGCAACGCAGTATTTT.

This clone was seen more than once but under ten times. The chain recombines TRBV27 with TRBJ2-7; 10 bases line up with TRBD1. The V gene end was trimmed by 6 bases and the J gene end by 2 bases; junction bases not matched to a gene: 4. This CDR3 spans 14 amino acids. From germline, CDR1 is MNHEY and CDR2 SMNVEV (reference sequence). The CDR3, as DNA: TGTGCCAGCAGGACCGGACAGGGGGCCTACGAGCAGTACTTC. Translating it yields CASRTGQGAYEQYF.

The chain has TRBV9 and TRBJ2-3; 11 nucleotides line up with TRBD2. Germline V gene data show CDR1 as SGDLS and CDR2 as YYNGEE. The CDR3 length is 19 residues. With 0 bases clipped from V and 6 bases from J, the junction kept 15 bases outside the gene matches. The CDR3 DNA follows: TGTGCCAGCAGCGTAGGGCTAGCGGGGGGCTCTATCATGAGGGATACGCAGTATTTT. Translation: CASSVGLAGGSIMRDTQYF.

The CDR3 sequence is CASSIRGAVEQYF. Here the CDR3 DNA reads TGTGCCAGTAGTATCCGGGGGGCGGTCGAGCAGTACTTC. The chain has TRBV19 and TRBJ2-7, with a weak D call TRBD2 (7 bases). CDR1 LNHDA and CDR2 SQIVND come from the germline V gene (reference sequence). CDR3 length: 13 amino acids. V was clipped by 3 bases and J by 6 bases, with 12 bases between them.

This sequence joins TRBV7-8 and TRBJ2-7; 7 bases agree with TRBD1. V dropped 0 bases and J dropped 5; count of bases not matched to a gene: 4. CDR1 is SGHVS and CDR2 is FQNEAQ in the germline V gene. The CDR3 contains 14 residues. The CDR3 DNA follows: TGTGCCAGCAGCTTAGCGACAGGGCTGGACGAGCAGTACTTC. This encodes CASSLATGLDEQYF.

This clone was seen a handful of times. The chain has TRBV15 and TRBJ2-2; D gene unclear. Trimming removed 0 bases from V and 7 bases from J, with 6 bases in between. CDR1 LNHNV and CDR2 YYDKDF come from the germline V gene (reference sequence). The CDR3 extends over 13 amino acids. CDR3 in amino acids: CATSRDEIGELFF. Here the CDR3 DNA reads TGTGCCACCAGCAGAGATGAGATCGGGGAGCTGTTTTTT.

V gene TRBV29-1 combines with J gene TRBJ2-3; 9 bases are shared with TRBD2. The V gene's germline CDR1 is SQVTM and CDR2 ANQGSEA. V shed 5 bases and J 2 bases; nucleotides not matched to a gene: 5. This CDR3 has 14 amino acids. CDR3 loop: CSVHSSGNTDTQYF. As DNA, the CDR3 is TGCAGCGTTCATTCTAGCGGGAACACAGATACGCAGTATTTT.

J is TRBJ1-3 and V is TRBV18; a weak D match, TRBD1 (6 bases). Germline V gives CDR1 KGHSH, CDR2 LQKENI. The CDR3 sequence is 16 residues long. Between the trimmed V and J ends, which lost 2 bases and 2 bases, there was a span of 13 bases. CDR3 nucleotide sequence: TGTGCCAGCTCACCATCGACAGGATTGACTGGAAACACCATATATTTT. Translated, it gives CASSPSTGLTGNTIYF.

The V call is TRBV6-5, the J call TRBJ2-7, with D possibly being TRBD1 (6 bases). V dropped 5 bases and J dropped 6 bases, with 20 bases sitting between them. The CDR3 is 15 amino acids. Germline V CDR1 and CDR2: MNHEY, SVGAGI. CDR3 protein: CASSHKDSLLFEQYF. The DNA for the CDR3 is TGTGCCAGCAGTCACAAGGACAGCCTCTTATTCGAGCAGTACTTC.

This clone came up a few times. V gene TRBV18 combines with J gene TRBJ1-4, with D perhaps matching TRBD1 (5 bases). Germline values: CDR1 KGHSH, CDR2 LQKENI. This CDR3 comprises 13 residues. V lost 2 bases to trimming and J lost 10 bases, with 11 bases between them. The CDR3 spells CASSPSDSRKLFF. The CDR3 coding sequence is TGTGCCAGCTCACCATCTGACAGCCGAAAACTGTTTTTT.

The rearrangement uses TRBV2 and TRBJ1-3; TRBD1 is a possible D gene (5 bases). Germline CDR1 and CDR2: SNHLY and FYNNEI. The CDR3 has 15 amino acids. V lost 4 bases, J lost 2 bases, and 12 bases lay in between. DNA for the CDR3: TGTGCCAGCAGTGTGGGCAGGGTCCCTGGAAACACCATATATTTT. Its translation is CASSVGRVPGNTIYF. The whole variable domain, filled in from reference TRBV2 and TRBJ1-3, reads EPEVTQTPSHQVTQMGQEVILRCVPISNHLYFYWYRQILGQKVEFLVSFYNNEISEKSEIFDDQFSVERPDGSNFTLKIRSTKLEDSAMYFCASSVGRVPGNTIYFGEGSWLTVV.

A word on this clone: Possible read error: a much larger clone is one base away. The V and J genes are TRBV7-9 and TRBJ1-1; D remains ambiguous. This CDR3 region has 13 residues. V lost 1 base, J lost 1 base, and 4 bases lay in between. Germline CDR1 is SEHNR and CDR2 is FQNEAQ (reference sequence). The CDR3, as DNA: TGTGCCAGCAGCTTAGTAGGGAACACTGAAGCTTTCTTT. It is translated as CASSLVGNTEAFF.

The CDR3 reads CASSTTEVLGGYTF. The CDR3 DNA reads TGTGCCAGCAGTACAACTGAGGTATTGGGTGGCTACACCTTC. The V call is TRBV6-5, the J call TRBJ1-2; D unresolved. The V end was cut by 5 bases, the J end by 7 bases, with 17 bases between. CDR3 length: 14 residues. In germline, CDR1 is MNHEY, CDR2 SVGAGI.

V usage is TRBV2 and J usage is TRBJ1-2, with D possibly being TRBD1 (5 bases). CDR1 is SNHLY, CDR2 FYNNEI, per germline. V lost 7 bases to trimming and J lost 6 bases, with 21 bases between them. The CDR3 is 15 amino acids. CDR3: CASTLGGALGDGYTF. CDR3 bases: TGTGCCAGCACCTTGGGTGGGGCTCTGGGTGATGGCTACACCTTC.

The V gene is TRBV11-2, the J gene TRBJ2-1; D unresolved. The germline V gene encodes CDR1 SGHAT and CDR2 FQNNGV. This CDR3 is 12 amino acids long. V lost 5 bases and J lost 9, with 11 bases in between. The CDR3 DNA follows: TGTGCCAGCAGCCCCGTTAGGACTGAGCAGTTCTTC. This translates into CASSPVRTEQFF.

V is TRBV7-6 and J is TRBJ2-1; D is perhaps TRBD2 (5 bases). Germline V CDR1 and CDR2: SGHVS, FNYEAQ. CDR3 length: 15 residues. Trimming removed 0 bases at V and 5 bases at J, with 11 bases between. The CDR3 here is CASSLARGRNNEQFF. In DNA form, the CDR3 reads TGTGCCAGCAGCTTAGCACGGGGTCGGAACAATGAGCAGTTCTTC.

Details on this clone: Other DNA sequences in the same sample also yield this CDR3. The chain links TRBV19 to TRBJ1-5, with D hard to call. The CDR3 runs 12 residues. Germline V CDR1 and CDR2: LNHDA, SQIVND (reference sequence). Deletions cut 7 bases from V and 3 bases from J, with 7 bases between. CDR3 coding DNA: TGTGCCAGTACGCGGGACAATCAGCCCCAGCATTTT. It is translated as CASTRDNQPQHF.

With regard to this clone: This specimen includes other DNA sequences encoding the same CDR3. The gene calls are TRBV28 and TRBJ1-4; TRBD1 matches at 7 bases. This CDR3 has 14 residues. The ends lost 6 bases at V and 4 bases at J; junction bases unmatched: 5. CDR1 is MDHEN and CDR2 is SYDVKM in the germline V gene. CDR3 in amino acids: CASSRGTDNEKLFF. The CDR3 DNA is TGTGCCAGCAGCCGGGGGACAGATAATGAAAAACTGTTTTTT.

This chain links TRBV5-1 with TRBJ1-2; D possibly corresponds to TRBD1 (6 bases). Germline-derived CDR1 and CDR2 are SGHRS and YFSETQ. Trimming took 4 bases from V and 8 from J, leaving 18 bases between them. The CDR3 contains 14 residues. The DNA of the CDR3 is TGCGCCAGCAGCGCCGCGGGGTCAGGGGAAGGCTACACCTTC. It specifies CASSAAGSGEGYTF. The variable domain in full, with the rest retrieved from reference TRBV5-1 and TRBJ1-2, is KAGVTQTPRYLIKTRGQQVTLSCSPISGHRSVSWYQQTPGQGLQFLFEYFSETQRNKGNFPGRFSGRQFSNSRSEMNVSTLELGDSALYLCASSAAGSGEGYTFGSGTRLTVV.

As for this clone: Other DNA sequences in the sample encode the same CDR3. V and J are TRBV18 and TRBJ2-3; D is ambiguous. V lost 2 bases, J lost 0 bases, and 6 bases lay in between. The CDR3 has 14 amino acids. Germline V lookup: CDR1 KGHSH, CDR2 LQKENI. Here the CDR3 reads CASSPRPSTDTQYF. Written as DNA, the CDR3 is TGTGCCAGCTCACCAAGGCCAAGCACAGATACGCAGTATTTT.

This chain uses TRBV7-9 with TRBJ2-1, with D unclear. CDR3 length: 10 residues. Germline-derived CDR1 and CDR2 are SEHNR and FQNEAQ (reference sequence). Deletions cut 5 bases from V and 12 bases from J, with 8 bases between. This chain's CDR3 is CASSEAGQFF. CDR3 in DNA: TGTGCCAGCAGCGAAGCAGGGCAGTTCTTC.

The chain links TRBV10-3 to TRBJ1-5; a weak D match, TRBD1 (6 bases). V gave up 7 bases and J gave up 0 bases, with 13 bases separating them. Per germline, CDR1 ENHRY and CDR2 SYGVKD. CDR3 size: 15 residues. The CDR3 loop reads CAIKGGADSNQPQHF. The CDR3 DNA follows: TGTGCCATCAAGGGGGGAGCAGATAGCAATCAGCCCCAGCATTTT.

CDR3 loop: CASSLGAVPEQYF. CDR3 DNA sequence: TGTGCCAGCAGCCTGGGTGCGGTCCCCGAGCAGTACTTC. V gene TRBV14 combines with J gene TRBJ2-7; no reliable D call. The CDR3 runs to 13 residues. Deletions cut 4 bases from V and 6 bases from J, with 13 bases between. Germline CDR1 is SGHDN and CDR2 is FVKESK.